The source of this TCR beta chain is a study of OX40 agonist ivuxolimab in advanced cancers. As for the study in general: At 65% to 85% male, the cohort had a mean age of around 56 years, ranging from 23 to 79.

General observations from the study: The work left the antigen specificity of expanded peripheral T cells undetermined. Averaging showed that CD8+ T cells had more expanded clones than CD4+ did.

On this clone itself: As yet, its antigen is unknown.

The CDR3 loop spans 15 amino acids. V lost 2 bases and J 0 bases, leaving 12 bases between the germline ends. Per the germline V gene, CDR1 is SGHRS and CDR2 is YFSETQ. The protocol was immunoSEQ multiplex PCR, while the TCRdb copy is restricted to in-frame clones and leaves out a portion. The repertoire holds about 58,000 clones, with about 81% as singletons. The gene calls are TRBV5-1 and TRBJ2-7; a possible D gene is TRBD1 (6 bases). The origin of this receptor is an adult with an advanced solid tumor such as melanoma, head and neck, liver or kidney cancer. The material sequenced was CD4+ or CD8+ T cells sorted from blood, taken in a trial of the OX40 agonist ivuxolimab. The CDR3 here is CASSLQTGYSYEQYF. The CDR3 DNA reads as TGCGCCAGCAGCTTACAGACAGGTTACTCCTACGAGCAGTACTTC.